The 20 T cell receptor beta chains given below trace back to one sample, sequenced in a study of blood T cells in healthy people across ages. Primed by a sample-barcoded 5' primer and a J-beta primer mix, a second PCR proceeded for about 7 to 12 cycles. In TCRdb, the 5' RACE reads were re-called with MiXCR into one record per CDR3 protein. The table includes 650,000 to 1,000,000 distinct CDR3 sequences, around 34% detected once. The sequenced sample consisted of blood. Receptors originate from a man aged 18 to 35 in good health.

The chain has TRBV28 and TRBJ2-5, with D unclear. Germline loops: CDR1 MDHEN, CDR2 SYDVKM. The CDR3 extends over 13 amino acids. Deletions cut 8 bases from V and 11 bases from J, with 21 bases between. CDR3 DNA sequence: TGTGCCAGCTTAGGCAGCTCCTACAATGAGCAGTACTTC. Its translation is CASLGSSYNEQYF. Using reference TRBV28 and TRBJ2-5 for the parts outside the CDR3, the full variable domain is DVKVTQSSRYLVKRTGEKVFLECVQDMDHENMFWYRQDPGLGLRLIYFSYDVKMKEKGDIPEGYSVSREKKERFSLILESASTNQTSMYLCASLGSSYNEQYFGPGTRLLVL.

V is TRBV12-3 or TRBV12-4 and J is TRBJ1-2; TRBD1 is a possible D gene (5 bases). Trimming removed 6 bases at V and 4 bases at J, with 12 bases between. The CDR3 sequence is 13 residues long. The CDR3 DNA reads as TGTGCCAGCAGGGTAACAGGATCCTATGGCTACACCTTC. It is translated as CASRVTGSYGYTF.

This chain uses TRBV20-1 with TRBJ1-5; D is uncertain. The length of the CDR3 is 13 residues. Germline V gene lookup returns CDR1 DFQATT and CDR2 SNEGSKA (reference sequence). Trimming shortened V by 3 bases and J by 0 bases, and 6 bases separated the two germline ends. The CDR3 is CSASGNSNQPQHF. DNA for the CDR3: TGCAGTGCTAGTGGGAATAGCAATCAGCCCCAGCATTTT.

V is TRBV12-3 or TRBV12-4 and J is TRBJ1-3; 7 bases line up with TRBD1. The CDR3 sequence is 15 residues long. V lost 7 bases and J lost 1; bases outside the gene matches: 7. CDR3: CASTKQGLSGNTIYF. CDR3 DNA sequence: TGTGCCAGCACAAAACAGGGGCTGTCTGGAAACACCATATATTTT.

The CDR3 loop is CASSYQRQGNPYEQYF. In nucleotides, the CDR3 is TGTGCCAGCAGTTACCAGAGACAGGGCAATCCCTACGAGCAGTACTTC. The chain couples TRBV6-5 to TRBJ2-7; 7 bases are a match to TRBD1. With 2 bases clipped from V and 2 bases from J, the junction kept 9 bases outside the gene matches. The germline gives CDR1 MNHEY, CDR2 SVGAGI. The CDR3 is 16 residues long.

In DNA form, the CDR3 reads TGTGCCAGCAGTCTCGGGACTCATGTGAAGTTCTTC. Translating gives CASSLGTHVKFF. This chain links TRBV12-3 or TRBV12-4 with TRBJ2-1; TRBD2 might be the D (6 bases). Trimming removed 5 bases at V and 14 bases at J, with 16 bases between. The CDR3 totals 12 residues.

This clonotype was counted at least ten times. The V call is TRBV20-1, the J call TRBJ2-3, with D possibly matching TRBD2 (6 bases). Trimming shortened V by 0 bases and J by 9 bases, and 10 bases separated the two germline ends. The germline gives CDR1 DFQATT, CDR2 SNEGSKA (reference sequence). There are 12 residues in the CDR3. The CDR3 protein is CSARDSGDTQYF. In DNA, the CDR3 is TGCAGTGCTAGAGATTCGGGGGACACGCAGTATTTT.

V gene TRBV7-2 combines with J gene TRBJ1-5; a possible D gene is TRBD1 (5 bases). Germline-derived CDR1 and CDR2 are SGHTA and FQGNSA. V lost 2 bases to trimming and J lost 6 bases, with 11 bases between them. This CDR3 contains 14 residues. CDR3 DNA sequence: TGTGCCAGCAGCTTAAAGTTTGGGGGTCAGCCCCAGCATTTT. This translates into CASSLKFGGQPQHF.

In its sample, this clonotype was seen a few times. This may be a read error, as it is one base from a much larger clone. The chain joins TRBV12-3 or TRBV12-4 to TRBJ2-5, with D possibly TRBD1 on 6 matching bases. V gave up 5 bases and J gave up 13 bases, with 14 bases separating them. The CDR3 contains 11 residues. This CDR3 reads CASSLRGHAYF. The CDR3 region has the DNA TGTGCCAGCAGTCTACGGGGACACGCGTACTTC.

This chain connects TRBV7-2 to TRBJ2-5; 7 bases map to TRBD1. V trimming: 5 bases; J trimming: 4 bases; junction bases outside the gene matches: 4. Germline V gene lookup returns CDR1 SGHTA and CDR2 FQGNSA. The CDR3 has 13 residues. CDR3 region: CASSHRQGETQYF. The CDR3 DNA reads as TGTGCCAGCAGCCACCGACAGGGAGAGACCCAGTACTTC.

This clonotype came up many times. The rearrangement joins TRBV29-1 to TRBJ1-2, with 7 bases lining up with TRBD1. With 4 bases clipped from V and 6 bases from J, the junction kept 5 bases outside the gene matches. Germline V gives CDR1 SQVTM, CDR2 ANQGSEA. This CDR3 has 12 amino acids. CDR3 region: CSVAGQDHGYTF. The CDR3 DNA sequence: TGCAGCGTTGCTGGACAGGATCATGGCTACACCTTC.

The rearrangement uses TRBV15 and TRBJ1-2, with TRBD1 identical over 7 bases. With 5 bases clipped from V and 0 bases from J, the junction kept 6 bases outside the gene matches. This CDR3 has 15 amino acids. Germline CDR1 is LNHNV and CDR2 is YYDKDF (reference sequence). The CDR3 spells CATSFRRGSNYGYTF. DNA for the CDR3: TGTGCCACCAGCTTCCGCAGGGGGTCTAACTATGGCTACACCTTC.

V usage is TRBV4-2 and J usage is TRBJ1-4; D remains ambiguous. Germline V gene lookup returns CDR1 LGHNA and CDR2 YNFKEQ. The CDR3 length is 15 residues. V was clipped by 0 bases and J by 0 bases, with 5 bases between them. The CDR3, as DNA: TGTGCCAGCAGCCAAGACAGTACAACTAATGAAAAACTGTTTTTT. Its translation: CASSQDSTTNEKLFF.

CDR3: CASSLEGINYGYTF. The CDR3 bases are TGTGCCAGCAGCTTAGAGGGGATAAACTATGGCTACACCTTC. The rearrangement uses TRBV7-2 and TRBJ1-2; D possibly corresponds to TRBD1 (5 bases). With 1 base removed from V and 2 bases from J, the gap between germline ends came to 8 bases. There are 14 residues in the CDR3. Per the germline V gene, CDR1 is SGHTA and CDR2 is FQGNSA.

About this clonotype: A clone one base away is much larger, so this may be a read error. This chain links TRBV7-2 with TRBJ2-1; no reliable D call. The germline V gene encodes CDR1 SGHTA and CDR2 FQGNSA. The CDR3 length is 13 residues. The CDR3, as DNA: TGTGCCGGCAGCATAGTGGTCTACAATGAGCAGTTCTTC. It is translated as CAGSIVVYNEQFF.

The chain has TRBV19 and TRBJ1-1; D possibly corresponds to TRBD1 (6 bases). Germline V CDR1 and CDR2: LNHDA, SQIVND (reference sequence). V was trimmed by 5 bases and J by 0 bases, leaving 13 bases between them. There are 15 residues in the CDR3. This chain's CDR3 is CASSLQGFLNTEAFF. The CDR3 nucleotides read TGTGCCAGTAGTTTACAGGGATTTTTGAACACTGAAGCTTTCTTT.

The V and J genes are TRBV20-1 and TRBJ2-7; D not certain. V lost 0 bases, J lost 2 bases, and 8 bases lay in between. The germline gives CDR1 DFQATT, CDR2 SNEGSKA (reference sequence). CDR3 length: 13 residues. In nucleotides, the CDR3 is TGCAGTGCTAGAGATGGCAACGCCTACGAGCAGTACTTC. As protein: CSARDGNAYEQYF.

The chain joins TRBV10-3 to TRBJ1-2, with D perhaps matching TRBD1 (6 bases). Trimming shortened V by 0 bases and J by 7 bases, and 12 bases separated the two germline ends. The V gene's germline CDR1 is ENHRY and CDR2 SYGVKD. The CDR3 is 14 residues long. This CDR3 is CAISESRTDCGYTF. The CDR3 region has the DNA TGTGCCATCAGTGAGTCGAGGACAGATTGTGGCTACACCTTC.

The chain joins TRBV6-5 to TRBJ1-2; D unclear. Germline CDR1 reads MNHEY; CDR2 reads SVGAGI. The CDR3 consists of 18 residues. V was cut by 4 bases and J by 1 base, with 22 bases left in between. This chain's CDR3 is CASSFREAPQPLNYGYTF. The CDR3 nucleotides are TGTGCCAGCAGTTTCCGTGAGGCCCCCCAGCCACTTAACTATGGCTACACCTTC.

CDR3 sequence: CASGNRDDTEAFF. The CDR3 DNA sequence: TGCGCCAGCGGAAACAGGGACGACACTGAAGCTTTCTTT. The chain carries TRBV10-2 and TRBJ1-1; D possibly corresponds to TRBD1 (6 bases). CDR3 length equals 13 residues. The germline CDR1 and CDR2 sequences are WSHSY and SAAADI. V lost 8 bases, J lost 3 bases, and 13 bases lay in between.